This T cell receptor (beta chain) appears in the sequencing data of a study of blood T cells in healthy people across ages. The CDR3 runs 13 residues. The J segment lost 7 bases and the V segment lost 6 bases, leaving 9 bases of the junction unmatched. Germline assignment: CDR1 DFQATT and CDR2 SNEGSKA (reference sequence). Findings and limits, study-wide: Higher diversity, along with more naive CD4+ cells, distinguished long-lived donors from aged donors.

As to this clonotype: What it binds is unknown.

It was with a sample-barcoded 5' primer and a J-beta primer mix that a second PCR of about 7 to 12 cycles was run. Each CDR3 protein gets one entry after TCRdb re-called the 5' RACE reads with MiXCR. The profile shows 1.6 million or so distinct CDR3 sequences, 30% to 35% of them singletons. Total RNA was extracted at no less than 6 micrograms per sample. The sequence was collected from a woman in her 30s in good health. The rearrangement uses TRBV20-1 and TRBJ1-2; TRBD1 matches 9 bases. The sample was blood. CDR3 residues: CSATDRGRGGYTF. DNA for the CDR3: TGCAGTGCCACGGACAGGGGCCGAGGTGGCTACACCTTC.